These T cell receptor beta chains were read from a single sample in a study of OX40 agonist ivuxolimab in advanced cancers. Sequencing was performed with immunoSEQ multiplex PCR; in TCRdb, only in-frame clones are kept and a portion is missing. The profile shows under 20,000 clones, about four fifths of them singletons. The material sequenced was CD4+ or CD8+ T cells sorted from blood, taken in a trial of the OX40 agonist ivuxolimab. Source of these receptors: an adult with an advanced solid tumor such as melanoma, head and neck, liver or kidney cancer. CDR3s include the opening cysteine and the closing phenylalanine or tryptophan. The D gene is left open where the match is weak. Size tells how often a clone was seen (once, few, many) or the class of an expanded clone, and some rows leave it out.

abundance	d_gene	v_gene	j_gene	CDR3nt	CDR3aa
-	TRBD2	TRBV11-2	TRBJ2-3	TGTGCCAGCAGCTCTTATCTTACGGGGGGTTCTGTCACAGATACGCAGTATTTT	CASSSYLTGGSVTDTQYF
-	-	TRBV4-3	TRBJ2-7	TGCGCCAGCAGCCAAGGGGGAGCCTCCTACGAGCAGTACTTC	CASSQGGASYEQYF
-	-	TRBV7-3	TRBJ2-1	TGTGCCAGCAGCTTAACTGTCACGGATAGACACAATGAGCAGTTCTTC	CASSLTVTDRHNEQFF
-	-	TRBV2	TRBJ1-5	TGTGCCAGCAGCGCCCCGACAGGATCATATAGCAATCAGCCCCAGCATTTT	CASSAPTGSYSNQPQHF
once	-	TRBV27	TRBJ1-1	TGTGCCAGCAGTTCGGCTGGCGGGACCAGAAGGTTTCAGGAAGCTTTCTTT	CASSSAGGTRRFQEAFF
once	TRBD1	TRBV6-5	TRBJ1-2	TGTGCCAGCAGTTACTCGAGAACAGGGGCAACCTACACCTTC	CASSYSRTGATYTF
-	-	TRBV6-5	TRBJ1-1	TGTGCCAGCAGTTACGCGGACGGGAGGACTTTCTTT	CASSYADGRTFF
-	-	TRBV6-1	TRBJ1-1	TGTGCCAGCAGTGAAGCGCGGATGGTGATGAACACTGAAGCTTTCTTT	CASSEARMVMNTEAFF
-	-	TRBV5-1	TRBJ2-5	TGCGCCAGCAGCTTGGAGTTCCCCCAAAACCAAGAGACCCAGTACTTC	CASSLEFPQNQETQYF
-	TRBD2	TRBV27	TRBJ2-1	TGTGCCAGCAGTTTATCAGGTACTAGCGGGGGGCTCAATGAGCAGTTCTTC	CASSLSGTSGGLNEQFF
-	-	TRBV25-1	TRBJ2-5	TGTGCCAGCAGTGACTTTGGGGGTGAAGGGCAAGAGACCCAGTACTTC	CASSDFGGEGQETQYF
-	-	TRBV27	TRBJ2-1	TGTGCCGCCTCCACGAGCTCCTACAATGAGCAGTTCTTC	CAASTSSYNEQFF
-	TRBD1	TRBV6-6	TRBJ2-2	TGTGCCAGCAGTCAGGGGGCCGGGGAGCTGTTTTTT	CASSQGAGELFF
-	-	TRBV7-2	TRBJ2-3	TGTGCCAGCAGCTTGGGGGCGGGGATCACAGATACGCAGTATTTT	CASSLGAGITDTQYF
-	TRBD2	TRBV2	TRBJ2-7	TGTGCCAGCAGTGGCCTAGCGGGGGAGGCCTACGAGCAGTACTTC	CASSGLAGEAYEQYF
once	-	TRBV19	TRBJ1-3	TGTGCCAGCAGTTTTGGGGGGGCGGCTGGAAACACCATATATTTT	CASSFGGAAGNTIYF
-	-	TRBV7-9	TRBJ2-7	TGTGCCAGCAGCCCCCGTTTCGGAGCAGAGCAGTACTTC	CASSPRFGAEQYF
once	-	TRBV4-2	TRBJ1-1	TGTGCCAGCAGTCGCAGAGGGGGTACTGAAGCTTTCTTT	CASSRRGGTEAFF
-	-	TRBV10-3	TRBJ2-7	TGTGCCATCAGTGTAACAGGGAGCTCCTACGAGCAGTACTTC	CAISVTGSSYEQYF
-	TRBD1	TRBV5-1	TRBJ1-4	TGCGCCAGCAGCTTGGAACAGGGGGGTTTT	CASSLEQGGF
-	-	TRBV5-5	TRBJ1-5	TGTGCCAGCAGCTTGGCCCCCCGGGATCAGCCCCAGCATTTT	CASSLAPRDQPQHF
-	TRBD2	TRBV10-3	TRBJ2-7	TGTGCCATCGGCGGGGGCTCCTACGAGCAGTACTTC	CAIGGGSYEQYF
-	-	TRBV15	TRBJ1-4	TGTGCCACCAGCAGAGCCCCGAAACTGGGGGAAAAACTGTTTTTT	CATSRAPKLGEKLFF
-	-	TRBV27	TRBJ2-7	TGTGCCAGCAGTTTCGACCTGAGCCCCAACCCTTACGAGCAGTACTTC	CASSFDLSPNPYEQYF
once	-	TRBV25-1	TRBJ1-1	TGTGCCAGCAGTGAAGGACGACGGTCCATCGCTGAAGCTTTCTTT	CASSEGRRSIAEAFF
-	TRBD1	TRBV7-9	TRBJ2-3	TGTGCCAGCAGCTCGGGACAGGGGGAGTCAAATACGCAGTATTTT	CASSSGQGESNTQYF
many	-	TRBV6-4	TRBJ2-3	TGTGCCAGCAGCGGCGGAAGCACAGATACGCAGTATTTT	CASSGGSTDTQYF
-	TRBD1	TRBV14	TRBJ1-2	TGTGCCAGCAGCTCTACAGGGGTCCCTATCTATGGCTACACCTTC	CASSSTGVPIYGYTF
-	-	TRBV27	TRBJ2-1	TGTGCCAGCAACTTTGTAGGCGGCAGCTCCTACAATGAGCAGTTCTTC	CASNFVGGSSYNEQFF
-	-	TRBV6-5	TRBJ2-1	TGTGCCAGCAGCCAGATCAATGGGGATGAGCAGTTCTTC	CASSQINGDEQFF
-	TRBD1	TRBV4-1	TRBJ1-2	TGCGCCAGCAGCATCGAGGACAGGTTTAACTATGGCTACACCTTC	CASSIEDRFNYGYTF
-	-	TRBV20-1	TRBJ2-5	TGCAGTGCTGGTATTTCTACCCAGTACTTC	CSAGISTQYF
-	TRBD1	TRBV15	TRBJ1-2	TGTGCCACCAGCAGAGCGCCCTTCCGGACAGGGGGCGAGAAGCCGAACTATGGCTACACCTTC	CATSRAPFRTGGEKPNYGYTF
-	-	TRBV7-9	TRBJ2-7	TGTGCCAGCAGCTCACCGGGCTCCTACGAGCAGTACTTC	CASSSPGSYEQYF
large	-	TRBV6-4	TRBJ2-1	TGTGCCAGCAGTGACTCGGACAACAATGAGCAGTTCTTC	CASSDSDNNEQFF
-	-	TRBV27	TRBJ1-1	TGTGCCAGCAGCTTAAGGGCGGCGAACACTGAAGCTTTCTTT	CASSLRAANTEAFF
-	TRBD2	TRBV4-1	TRBJ2-1	TGCGCCAGCAGCCTCCAAGCGGGAGGGGGATACAATGAGCAGTTCTTC	CASSLQAGGGYNEQFF
-	-	TRBV6-4	TRBJ2-2	TGTGCCAGCCCCGAGAATGGTAGGGGAGTTGGCACCGGGGAGCTGTTTTTT	CASPENGRGVGTGELFF
-	-	TRBV18	TRBJ2-7	TGTGCCAGCTCACCACCGGGGAGTTCCCCCTACGAGCAGTACTTC	CASSPPGSSPYEQYF
-	TRBD1	TRBV9	TRBJ1-2	TGTGCCAGCAGCGGTTGGGGACAGGATTCTAACTATGGCTACACCTTC	CASSGWGQDSNYGYTF
-	-	TRBV28	TRBJ2-7	TGTGCCAGCACCACGCTTGGTTCCTACGAGCAGTACTTC	CASTTLGSYEQYF
-	-	TRBV18	TRBJ2-4	TGTGCCAGCTCACCACCGCGGGACAACCGAGAGGGCATTCAGTACTTC	CASSPPRDNREGIQYF
once	-	TRBV2	TRBJ1-6	TGTGCCAGCAGGACAGGCCAAACTAGTTCACCCCTCCACTTT	CASRTGQTSSPLHF
-	-	TRBV6-5	TRBJ1-1	TGTGCCAGCAGTTACTCGAGAAGTATGAACACTGAAGCTTTCTTT	CASSYSRSMNTEAFF
-	-	TRBV15	TRBJ1-1	TGTGCCACCAGCAGAGATATGGGGGGCACTGAAGCTTTCTTT	CATSRDMGGTEAFF
-	-	TRBV19	TRBJ1-4	TGTGCCAGTAGTACATCCCGGGTTTCCAATGAAAAACTGTTTTTT	CASSTSRVSNEKLFF
-	-	TRBV19	TRBJ2-3	TGTGCCAGTAGCTTGGACTACTCCACAGATACGCAGTATTTT	CASSLDYSTDTQYF
-	-	TRBV29-1	TRBJ1-4	TGCAGCGTTGACACAGGAATGAGCAATGAAAAACTGTTTTTT	CSVDTGMSNEKLFF
-	TRBD1	TRBV4-1	TRBJ1-2	TGCGCCAGCAGCCAAGAGGAGGGGGCGTTTTTTAACTATGGCTACACCTTC	CASSQEEGAFFNYGYTF
-	-	TRBV6-5	TRBJ2-5	TGTGCCAGCAGCCGTACTCACGGGGGCCAAGAGACCCAGTACTTC	CASSRTHGGQETQYF
-	-	TRBV11-3	TRBJ2-4	TGTGCCAGCAGCTTGCCTGGACAAGTAGCCAAAAACATTCAGTACTTC	CASSLPGQVAKNIQYF
-	TRBD2	TRBV27	TRBJ2-7	TGTGCCAGCAGCGGGGGACTAGCGGGAGTAGGGACCTACGAGCAGTACTTC	CASSGGLAGVGTYEQYF
once	TRBD1	TRBV7-8	TRBJ2-3	TGTGCCAGCAGCGTCCGACAGGGGTATGACACAGATACGCAGTATTTT	CASSVRQGYDTDTQYF
-	-	TRBV9	TRBJ1-1	TGTGCCAGCAGCAGGGCGAACACTGAAGCTTTCTTT	CASSRANTEAFF
once	TRBD1	TRBV28	TRBJ1-2	TGTGCCAGCAGTTTGCCAATCACAGGGGGCCTTGGCTACACCTTC	CASSLPITGGLGYTF
once	-	TRBV6-5	TRBJ2-1	TGTGCCAGCAGCCGGAGTTACAATGAGCAGTTCTTC	CASSRSYNEQFF
-	-	TRBV20-1	TRBJ2-7	TGCAGTGCTAGATGGACCTACGAGCAGTACTTC	CSARWTYEQYF